A single sample gave rise to the 14 T cell receptor beta chains below, sequenced in a study of T cells in Graves' hyperthyroidism and ophthalmopathy (dated by TCRdb to 2018 to 2020). The method was multiplex PCR. Sequencing instrument: Illumina HiSeq 2000. The TCR beta CDR3 regions were amplified from the RNA transcripts. A first-round RT-PCR of the TCR CDR3 used the HTBI primer set with the Qiagen OneStep RT-PCR kit. Using fastp at Q25 and MiXCR, TCRdb reprocessed the public reads and kept productive beta chains. Each CDR3 protein appears once, grouped with its most common genes and DNA. This sample comprises about 380,000 distinct CDR3 sequences, approximately 18% of them detected only once. Over 35% of the sample belongs to the ten largest clones. Sequencing was carried out using blood. The receptor set was obtained from a man younger than 30 with Graves' ophthalmopathy.

This clonotype was counted only a few times. The rearrangement uses TRBV18 and TRBJ1-3; a possible D gene is TRBD1 (6 bases). The CDR3 is made up of 14 amino acids. Germline V gene data show CDR1 as KGHSH and CDR2 as LQKENI. Trimming took 6 bases from V and 9 from J, leaving 18 bases between them. The CDR3 DNA reads as TGTGCCAGCTCCCCCTCACAGGGCTCCCTCACCATATATTTT. Translation: CASSPSQGSLTIYF. Looking up the rest from reference TRBV18 and TRBJ1-3 gives the full variable domain: NAGVMQNPRHLVRRRGQEARLRCSPMKGHSHVYWYRQLPEEGLKFMVYLQKENIIDESGMPKERFSAEFPKEGPSILRIQQVVRGDSAAYFCASSPSQGSLTIYFGEGSWLTVV.

This rearrangement joins TRBV6-5 to TRBJ2-7; 11 nucleotides align to TRBD2. Per germline, CDR1 MNHEY and CDR2 SVGAGI. The V segment lost 2 bases and the J segment 5 bases; nucleotides outside the gene matches: 8. The length of the CDR3 is 16 residues. CDR3 nucleotide sequence: TGTGCCAGCAGTTACGCCCTAGCGGGAGGTGTGCACGAGCAGTACTTC. It specifies CASSYALAGGVHEQYF.

The CDR3: CSARAGDTGELFF. The CDR3 DNA is TGCAGTGCTAGGGCGGGGGACACCGGGGAGCTGTTTTTT. The rearrangement links TRBV20-1 to TRBJ2-2; 7 bases agree with TRBD2. The junction had 1 base not matched to a gene; V was cut back by 3 bases and J by 3 bases. The germline V gene encodes CDR1 DFQATT and CDR2 SNEGSKA (reference sequence). The CDR3 sequence is 13 residues long.

Many counts were recorded for this clonotype. The rearrangement uses TRBV5-1 and TRBJ1-1; no clear D gene. Trimming took off 0 bases at V and 1 base at J, with 10 bases between the two ends. The CDR3 covers 15 residues. The germline V gene has CDR1 SGHRS and CDR2 YFSETQ. The CDR3 DNA follows: TGCGCCAGCAGCTTGGCCGAGTACGCGAACACTGAAGCTTTCTTT. The encoded protein is CASSLAEYANTEAFF.

There are many counts of this clonotype. The rearrangement uses TRBV6-6 and TRBJ1-6; 8 nucleotides align to TRBD1. J gave up 4 bases and V 0 bases, and 5 bases lay outside the gene matches. CDR3 size: 17 residues. Germline V CDR1 and CDR2: MNHNY, SVGAGI (reference sequence). CDR3 DNA sequence: TGTGCCAGCAGTTACTCAGCGGGACAGGCGTATAATTCACCCCTCCACTTT. Translating it yields CASSYSAGQAYNSPLHF.

This clonotype occurred a few times. CDR3 amino acids: CATSEKGADTEAFF. The CDR3 nucleotides read TGTGCCACCAGTGAAAAGGGGGCGGACACTGAAGCTTTCTTT. The chain combines TRBV24-1 with TRBJ1-1; 7 bases align to TRBD1. There are 14 residues in the CDR3. The ends lost 4 bases at V and 3 bases at J; junction bases unmatched: 4. Germline V gene data show CDR1 as KGHDR and CDR2 as SFDVKD.

This chain links TRBV20-1 with TRBJ2-3; 8 nucleotides agree with TRBD2. The CDR3 contains 11 residues. Germline V gene sequence: CDR1 DFQATT, CDR2 SNEGSKA (reference sequence). Trimming cost V 6 bases and J 5 bases; bases outside gene matches: 1. CDR3: CSAAGGDTQYF. The CDR3 DNA is TGCAGTGCGGCGGGAGGAGATACGCAGTATTTT.

J is TRBJ2-7 and V is TRBV7-2; 8 bases line up with TRBD2. Trimming removed 5 bases from V and 0 bases from J; junction bases left unmatched: 6. The germline V gene encodes CDR1 SGHTA and CDR2 FQGNSA. There are 15 residues in the CDR3. CDR3 region: CASSAAGGLSYEQYF. The CDR3 DNA reads TGTGCCAGCAGCGCCGCGGGGGGACTCTCCTACGAGCAGTACTTC.

The sample holds many counts of this clonotype. CDR3 DNA: TGTGCCAGCAGCCGGACAGGTGGCCACGAGCAGTACTTC. Translation gives CASSRTGGHEQYF. This rearrangement joins TRBV3-1 to TRBJ2-7; the match to TRBD1 covers 7 bases. V lost 4 bases, J lost 5 bases, and 5 bases stayed unmatched. Germline V lookup: CDR1 LGHDT, CDR2 YNNKEL (reference sequence). The CDR3 covers 13 residues.

This clonotype was counted between two and nine times. The gene calls are TRBV6-1 and TRBJ2-5; maybe TRBD1 (6 bases). Germline-derived CDR1 and CDR2 are MNHNS and SASEGT. V was trimmed by 6 bases and J by 1 base, leaving 9 bases between them. CDR3 length equals 13 residues. CDR3 nucleotides: TGTGCCAGCAGGGGGACAACCCAAGAGACCCAGTACTTC. Translated: CASRGTTQETQYF.

This chain links TRBV9 with TRBJ1-4; TRBD1 might be the D (5 bases). V was shortened by 0 bases and J by 7 bases, with 16 bases between the two germline ends. The CDR3 spans 16 residues. CDR1 and CDR2 from the germline V gene are SGDLS and YYNGEE. In DNA, the CDR3 is TGTGCCAGCAGCGTAGAAATAGGCGGGACGCTTGAAAAACTGTTTTTT. Amino acid sequence: CASSVEIGGTLEKLFF.

There are many counts of this clonotype. This chain links TRBV28 with TRBJ1-1, with 8 bases lining up with TRBD1. CDR3 length equals 14 residues. The J segment lost 3 bases and the V segment lost 7 bases, leaving 7 bases of the junction unmatched. Germline-derived CDR1 and CDR2 are MDHEN and SYDVKM. CDR3 DNA sequence: TGTGCCAGCACCGAGACAGGGGTGGACACTGAAGCTTTCTTT. This sequence encodes CASTETGVDTEAFF.

CDR3 coding DNA: TGCGCCAGCAGCCAGACCGGGACAGGGGCCCACGAGCAGTACTTC. It specifies CASSQTGTGAHEQYF. The chain couples TRBV4-1 to TRBJ2-7; TRBD1 agrees at 10 bases. Germline loops: CDR1 MGHRA, CDR2 YSYEKL. The CDR3 contains 15 residues. V shed 3 bases, J shed 5 bases, and the junction held 7 bases outside the gene matches.

The V call is TRBV30, the J call TRBJ1-1, with TRBD1 matching over 10 bases. V dropped 5 bases and J dropped 1; count of bases not matched to a gene: 1. Germline-derived CDR1 and CDR2 are GTSNPN and SVGIG (reference sequence). The CDR3 totals 13 residues. CDR3 loop: CAWRDRGNTEAFF. CDR3 DNA: TGTGCCTGGCGGGACAGGGGGAACACTGAAGCTTTCTTT.